The rows below give T cell receptor beta chains drawn from one sample of a study of CD8 T cells in ankylosing spondylitis. TCRdb called the 5' RACE reads again in MiXCR, with one record for every CDR3 protein. The table records roughly 700,000 distinct CDR3 sequences, about 20% of them present only once. Material for sequencing was blood, either unsorted or a sorted T cell fraction (not recorded which). These receptors originate from a male donor with ankylosing spondylitis. Both conserved end residues are part of each CDR3. The D gene is left open where the match is weak. Clone size is not always given. Where it is, it says once, few, many or a class for expanded clones.

v_gene: TRBV20-1; j_gene: TRBJ1-4; abundance: .; d_gene: TRBD1; CDR3aa: CSARGQGASTNEKLFF; CDR3nt: TGCAGTGCTAGGGGCCAGGGGGCCTCAACTAATGAAAAACTGTTTTTT
v_gene: TRBV5-1; j_gene: TRBJ2-2; abundance: few; d_gene: TRBD2; CDR3aa: CATKGLATNTGELFF; CDR3nt: TGCGCCACAAAGGGACTAGCGACGAACACCGGGGAGCTGTTTTTT
v_gene: TRBV20-1; j_gene: TRBJ2-7; abundance: .; d_gene: TRBD2; CDR3aa: CSAPNPDSGRDYYEQYF; CDR3nt: TGCAGTGCTCCCAATCCGGATAGCGGGAGAGATTACTACGAGCAGTACTTC
v_gene: TRBV9; j_gene: TRBJ2-3; abundance: few; d_gene: TRBD2; CDR3aa: CASSVSGVTDTQYF; CDR3nt: TGTGCCAGCAGCGTCAGCGGGGTTACGGATACGCAGTATTTT
v_gene: TRBV7-3; j_gene: TRBJ2-1; abundance: .; d_gene: .; CDR3aa: CASSPGTHLHEQFF; CDR3nt: TGTGCCAGCAGCCCTGGTACCCACCTCCATGAGCAGTTCTTC
v_gene: TRBV12-3/TRBV12-4; j_gene: TRBJ1-5; abundance: .; d_gene: .; CDR3aa: CASSFRARGPQPQHF; CDR3nt: .
v_gene: TRBV4-3; j_gene: TRBJ2-3; abundance: few; d_gene: .; CDR3aa: CASSQDRGFTDTQYF; CDR3nt: TGCGCCAGCAGCCAAGACAGGGGATTCACAGATACGCAGTATTTT
v_gene: TRBV30; j_gene: TRBJ2-1; abundance: .; d_gene: .; CDR3aa: CASDRDLSYNEQFF; CDR3nt: TGTGCCAGCGACCGGGACTTGTCCTACAATGAGCAGTTCTTC
v_gene: TRBV12-3/TRBV12-4; j_gene: TRBJ2-3; abundance: .; d_gene: .; CDR3aa: CASSLASLWADTQYF; CDR3nt: TGTGCCAGCAGTTTAGCTAGCCTTTGGGCAGATACGCAGTATTTT
v_gene: TRBV27; j_gene: TRBJ2-5; abundance: few; d_gene: TRBD2; CDR3aa: CASSLWTSGGETQYF; CDR3nt: TGTGCCAGCAGTCTATGGACTAGCGGGGGGGAGACCCAGTACTTC
v_gene: TRBV4-3; j_gene: TRBJ2-5; abundance: few; d_gene: .; CDR3aa: CASSQGFGETQYF; CDR3nt: TGCGCCAGCAGCCAAGGATTCGGCGAGACCCAGTACTTC
v_gene: TRBV4-2; j_gene: TRBJ2-3; abundance: .; d_gene: TRBD2; CDR3aa: CASSPYRGGPTDTQYF; CDR3nt: TGTGCCAGCAGCCCTTATCGGGGGGGCCCCACAGATACGCAGTATTTT